What follows is one TCR beta chain and its context. The antigen is unknown. From blood, about 250-500 ng of genomic DNA served as TRB template. The sample comes from a study of T and B cells in COVID-19 patients. Overall study context: COVID-19 patients gave peripheral blood either during active infection or after recovery.

Notes on the study in general: Patients with COVID-19 reportedly showed strongly skewed T cell receptor beta variable and joining gene usage.

BIOMED2 TRB-A/B primer pools were used in multiplex TRB PCR. TCRdb re-called the multiplex PCR reads with MiXCR, one entry per CDR3 protein. The sample carries about 4,000 distinct CDR3 sequences, around 23% recorded once. Germline V gene lookup returns CDR1 DFQATT and CDR2 SNEGSKA (reference sequence). The CDR3 is 15 amino acids. V lost 3 bases and J lost 9; bases outside the gene matches: 13. Sequenced input: blood. This TCR was recovered from a human donor with active COVID-19. The chain is built from TRBV20-1 and TRBJ2-1; 8 bases are shared with TRBD2. The CDR3 bases are TGCAGTGCTAGGGCCGGGGGGGGAGGGCAAGGTGAGCAGTTCTTC. As protein: CSARAGGGGQGEQFF.